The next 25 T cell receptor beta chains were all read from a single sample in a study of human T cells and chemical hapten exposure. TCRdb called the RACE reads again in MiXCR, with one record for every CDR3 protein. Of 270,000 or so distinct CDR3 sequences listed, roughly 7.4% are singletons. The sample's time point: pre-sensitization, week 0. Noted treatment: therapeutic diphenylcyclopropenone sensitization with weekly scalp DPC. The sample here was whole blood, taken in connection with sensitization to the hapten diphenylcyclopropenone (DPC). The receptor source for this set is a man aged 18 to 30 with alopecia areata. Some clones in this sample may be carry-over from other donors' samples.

For the CDR3, the DNA is TGTGCCAGCAGTGAAGTAGGTGGGGGCTACGAGCAGTACGTC. It specifies CASSEVGGGYEQYV. This rearrangement joins TRBV6-1 to TRBJ2-7, with D perhaps given as TRBD1 or TRBD2 (5 bases each). V was cut by 1 base and J by 3 bases, with 10 bases left in between. The germline gives CDR1 MNHNS, CDR2 SASEGT. The CDR3 totals 14 residues.

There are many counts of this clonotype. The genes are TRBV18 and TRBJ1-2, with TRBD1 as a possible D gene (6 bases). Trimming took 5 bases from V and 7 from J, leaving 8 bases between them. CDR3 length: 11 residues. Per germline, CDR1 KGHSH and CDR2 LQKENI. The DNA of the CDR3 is TGTGCCAGCTCAGGAGGGGGTGGCTACACCTTC. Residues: CASSGGGGYTF.

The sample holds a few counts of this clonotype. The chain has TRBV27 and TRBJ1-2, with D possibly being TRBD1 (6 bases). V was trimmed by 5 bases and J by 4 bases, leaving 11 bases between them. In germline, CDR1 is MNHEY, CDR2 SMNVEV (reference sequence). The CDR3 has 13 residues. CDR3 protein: CASSKDSRYGYTF. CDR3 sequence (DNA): TGTGCCAGCAGTAAGGACAGCCGCTATGGCTACACCTTC.

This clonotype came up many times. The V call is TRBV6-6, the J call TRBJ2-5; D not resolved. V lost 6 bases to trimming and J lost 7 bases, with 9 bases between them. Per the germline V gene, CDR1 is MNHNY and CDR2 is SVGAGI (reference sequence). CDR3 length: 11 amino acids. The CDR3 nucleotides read TGTGCCAGCAGCTCGGGTAGGACCCAGTACTTC. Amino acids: CASSSGRTQYF.

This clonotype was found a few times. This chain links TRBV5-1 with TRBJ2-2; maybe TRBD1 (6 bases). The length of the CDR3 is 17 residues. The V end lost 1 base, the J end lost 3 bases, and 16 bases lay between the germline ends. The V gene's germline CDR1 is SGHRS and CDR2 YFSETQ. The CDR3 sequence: CASSLNSGQGYTGELFF. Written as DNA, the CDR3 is TGCGCCAGCAGCTTGAACTCCGGGCAGGGGTACACCGGGGAGCTGTTTTTT.

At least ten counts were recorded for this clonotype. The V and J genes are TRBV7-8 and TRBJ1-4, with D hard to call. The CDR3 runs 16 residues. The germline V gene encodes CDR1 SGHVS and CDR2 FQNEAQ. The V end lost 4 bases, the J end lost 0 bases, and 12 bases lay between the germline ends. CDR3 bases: TGTGCCAGCAGCTCTCGCTACACCTCAACTAATGAAAAACTGTTTTTT. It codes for CASSSRYTSTNEKLFF.

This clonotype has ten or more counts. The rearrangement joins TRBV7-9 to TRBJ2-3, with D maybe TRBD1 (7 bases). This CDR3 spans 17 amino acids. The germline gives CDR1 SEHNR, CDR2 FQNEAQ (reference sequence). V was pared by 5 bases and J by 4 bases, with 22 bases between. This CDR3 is CASSATPAGGSADTQYF. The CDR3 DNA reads TGTGCCAGCAGCGCTACCCCCGCAGGGGGGAGTGCAGATACGCAGTATTTT.

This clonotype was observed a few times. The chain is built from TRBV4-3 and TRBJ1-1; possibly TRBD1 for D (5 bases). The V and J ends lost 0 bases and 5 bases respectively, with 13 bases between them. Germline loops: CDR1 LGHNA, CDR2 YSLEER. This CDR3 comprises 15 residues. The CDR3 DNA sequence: TGCGCCAGCAGCCAAGATCTACAGGAGGATACTGAAGCTTTCTTT. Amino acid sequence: CASSQDLQEDTEAFF.

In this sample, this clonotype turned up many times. For the CDR3, the DNA is TGTGCCAGCACCTCCCGGGACGGACACGACGAGCAGTACTTC. It is translated as CASTSRDGHDEQYF. This rearrangement joins TRBV6-6 to TRBJ2-7; D is perhaps TRBD1 or TRBD2 (5 bases each). The CDR3 totals 14 residues. The ends were cut back, 7 bases at V and 5 bases at J, with 18 bases in the middle. Germline V gene sequence: CDR1 MNHNY, CDR2 SVGAGI (reference sequence).

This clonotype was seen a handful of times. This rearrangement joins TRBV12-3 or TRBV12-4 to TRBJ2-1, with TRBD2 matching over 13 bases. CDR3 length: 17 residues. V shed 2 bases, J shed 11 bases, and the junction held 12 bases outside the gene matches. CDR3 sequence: CASSLMATSGGPEQQFF. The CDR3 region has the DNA TGTGCCAGCAGTTTAATGGCGACTAGCGGGGGGCCTGAGCAGCAGTTCTTC.

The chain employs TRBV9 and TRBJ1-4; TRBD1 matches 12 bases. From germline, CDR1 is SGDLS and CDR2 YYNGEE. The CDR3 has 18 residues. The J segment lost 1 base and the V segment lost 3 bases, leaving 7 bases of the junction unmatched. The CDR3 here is CASSAGTGGLVTNEKLFF. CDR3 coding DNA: TGTGCCAGCAGCGCCGGGACAGGGGGCTTGGTAACTAATGAAAAACTGTTTTTT.

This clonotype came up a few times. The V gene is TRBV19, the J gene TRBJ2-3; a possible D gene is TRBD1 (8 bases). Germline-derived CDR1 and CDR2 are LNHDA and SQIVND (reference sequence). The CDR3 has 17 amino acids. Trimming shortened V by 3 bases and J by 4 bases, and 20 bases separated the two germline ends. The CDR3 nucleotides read TGTGCCAGTAGTATGGGGGGGACAGGAGGCCTCGCAGATACGCAGTATTTT. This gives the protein CASSMGGTGGLADTQYF.

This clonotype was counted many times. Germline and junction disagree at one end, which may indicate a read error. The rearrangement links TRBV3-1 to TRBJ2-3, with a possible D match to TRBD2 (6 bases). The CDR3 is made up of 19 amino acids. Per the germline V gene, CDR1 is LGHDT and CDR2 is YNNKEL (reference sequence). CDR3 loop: CASSQGRDSWWLSTDTQYF. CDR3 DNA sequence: TGTGCCAGCAGTCAAGGAAGGGACTCATGGTGGCTTAGCACAGATACGCAGTATTTT.

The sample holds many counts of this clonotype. DNA of the CDR3: TGCGCCAGCAGCCCGGGACAGCTTCAAGAGACCCAGTACTTC. It codes for CASSPGQLQETQYF. The J gene is TRBJ2-5, the V gene TRBV5-1; TRBD1 agrees at 7 bases. V lost 4 bases and J lost 2; bases outside the gene matches: 5. The length of the CDR3 is 14 residues. The germline V gene encodes CDR1 SGHRS and CDR2 YFSETQ.

The CDR3 DNA sequence: TGCGCCAGCAGCTTGCCCAGGGGGATCGTAAATGAGCAGTTCTTC. Amino acid sequence: CASSLPRGIVNEQFF. The chain recombines TRBV5-1 with TRBJ2-1; TRBD1 matches at 7 bases. This CDR3 is 15 amino acids long. V shed 1 base and J 7 bases; nucleotides not matched to a gene: 8. CDR1 is SGHRS, CDR2 YFSETQ, per germline.

CDR3 coding DNA: TGTGCCAGCAGCCCCCTAGCGGGGGGTTTTCAAGAGACCCAGTACTTC. It translates to CASSPLAGGFQETQYF. This chain connects TRBV7-8 to TRBJ2-5, with 11 bases matching TRBD2. The CDR3 spans 16 residues. Unmatched junction bases numbered 7, after V lost 5 bases and J lost 2 bases. From germline, CDR1 is SGHVS and CDR2 FQNEAQ.

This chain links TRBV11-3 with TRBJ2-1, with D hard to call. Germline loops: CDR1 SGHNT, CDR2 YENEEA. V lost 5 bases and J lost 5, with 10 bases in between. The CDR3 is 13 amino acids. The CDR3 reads CASSRPTNNEQFF. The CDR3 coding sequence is TGTGCCAGCAGCCGGCCTACTAACAATGAGCAGTTCTTC.

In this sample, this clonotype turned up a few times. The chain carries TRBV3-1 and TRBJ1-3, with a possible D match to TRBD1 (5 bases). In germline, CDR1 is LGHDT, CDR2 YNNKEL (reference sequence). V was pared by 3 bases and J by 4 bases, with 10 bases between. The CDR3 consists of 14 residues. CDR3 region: CASSHQGPGNTIYF. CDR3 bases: TGTGCCAGCAGCCATCAGGGTCCGGGAAACACCATATATTTT.

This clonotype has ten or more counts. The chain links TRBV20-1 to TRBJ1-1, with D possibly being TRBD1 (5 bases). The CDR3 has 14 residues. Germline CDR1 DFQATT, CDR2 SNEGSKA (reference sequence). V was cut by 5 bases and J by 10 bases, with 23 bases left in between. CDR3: CSAESTGLGSVAFF. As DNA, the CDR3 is TGCAGTGCTGAAAGTACGGGGCTGGGGAGTGTAGCTTTCTTT.

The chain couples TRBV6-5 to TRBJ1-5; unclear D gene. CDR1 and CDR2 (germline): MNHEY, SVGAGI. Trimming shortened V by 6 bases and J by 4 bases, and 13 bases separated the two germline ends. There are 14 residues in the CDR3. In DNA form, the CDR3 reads TGTGCCAGCAGGGACCGCGGGGTAAATCAGCCCCAGCATTTT. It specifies CASRDRGVNQPQHF.

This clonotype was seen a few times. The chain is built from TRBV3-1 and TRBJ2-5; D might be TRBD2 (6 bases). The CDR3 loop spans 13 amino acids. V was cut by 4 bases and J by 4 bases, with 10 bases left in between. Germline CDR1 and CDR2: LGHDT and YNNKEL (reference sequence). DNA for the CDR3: TGTGCCAGCAGCCGCAGGAGGGGAGAGACCCAGTACTTC. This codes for CASSRRRGETQYF.

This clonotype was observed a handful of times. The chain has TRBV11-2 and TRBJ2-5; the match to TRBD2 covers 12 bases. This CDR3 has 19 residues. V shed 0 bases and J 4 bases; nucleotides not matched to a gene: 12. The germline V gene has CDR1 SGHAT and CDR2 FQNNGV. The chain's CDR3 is CASSLDPVGGLAGRETQYF. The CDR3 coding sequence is TGTGCCAGCAGCTTAGACCCCGTCGGAGGACTAGCGGGGAGAGAGACCCAGTACTTC.

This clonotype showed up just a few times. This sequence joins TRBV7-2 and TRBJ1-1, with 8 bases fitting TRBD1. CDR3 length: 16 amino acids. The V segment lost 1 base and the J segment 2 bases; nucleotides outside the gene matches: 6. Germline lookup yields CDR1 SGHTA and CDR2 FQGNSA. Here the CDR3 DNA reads TGTGCCAGCAGCTTAGTTTTAGGACAGGGTAACACTGAAGCTTTCTTT. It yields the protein CASSLVLGQGNTEAFF.

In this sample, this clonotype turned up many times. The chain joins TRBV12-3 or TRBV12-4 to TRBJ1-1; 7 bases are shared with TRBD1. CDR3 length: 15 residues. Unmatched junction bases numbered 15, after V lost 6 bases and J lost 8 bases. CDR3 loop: CASRRRTGEVAEAFF. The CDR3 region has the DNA TGTGCCAGCAGACGTCGTACAGGGGAGGTAGCCGAAGCTTTCTTT.

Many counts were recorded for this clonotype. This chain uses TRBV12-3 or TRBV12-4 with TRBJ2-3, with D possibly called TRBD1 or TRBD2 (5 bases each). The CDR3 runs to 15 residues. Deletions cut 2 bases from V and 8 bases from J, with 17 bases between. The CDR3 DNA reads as TGTGCCAGCAGTTTACAGGGTGGGGGAAGGTCTACGCAGTATTTT. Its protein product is CASSLQGGGRSTQYF.